Listed below are T cell receptor beta chains from one sample, sequenced in a study of shared clonotypes between healthy human individuals. Using immunoSEQ multiplex PCR, the repertoire was profiled, and TCRdb retains in-frame clones only, with some absent. The sample gives roughly 110,000 clones, about 67% of which show up once; around 24% is in the top ten. Sequencing was performed on memory CD8+ T cells sorted from blood. Every receptor here comes from a woman in her 30s in good health. Both conserved end residues are part of each CDR3. D genes are given only for firm matches. Size tells how often a clone was seen (once, few, many) or the class of an expanded clone, and some rows leave it out.

v_call	j_call	clone_size	d_call	cdr3_nt	cdr3_aa
TRBV5-3	TRBJ1-2	NA	NA	TGTGCCAGCAGCCAGGGGTTGTCGGCCTATGGCTACACCTTC	CASSQGLSAYGYTF
TRBV6-6	TRBJ2-7	NA	NA	TGTGCCAGCAGTTACGTTGCAGGGGACCGCAACGAGCAGTACTTC	CASSYVAGDRNEQYF
TRBV6-4	TRBJ2-6	NA	NA	TGTGCCAGCAGTGAAGATGAGGGCTCTGGGGCCAACGTCCTGACTTTC	CASSEDEGSGANVLTF
TRBV5-6	TRBJ2-3	NA	NA	TGTGCCAGCAGCTTGGGTATTGATACGCAGTATTTT	CASSLGIDTQYF
TRBV19	TRBJ1-5	NA	NA	TGTGCCAGTAGTATGCGTAATCAGCCCCAGCATTTT	CASSMRNQPQHF
TRBV29-1	TRBJ2-7	many	TRBD1	TGCAGCGTTGTCAGGGACAGGGACTTCTACGAGCAGTACTTC	CSVVRDRDFYEQYF
TRBV2	TRBJ1-1	NA	TRBD1	TGTGCCAGCATGGGACAGGGATGGACTGAAGCTTTCTTT	CASMGQGWTEAFF
TRBV13	TRBJ2-3	NA	TRBD2	TGTGCCAGCAGCTTAGAAGGGGCGGGAGGGCCAGATACGCAGTATTTT	CASSLEGAGGPDTQYF
TRBV5-5	TRBJ2-5	NA	NA	TGTGCCAGCAGCCGGAGGCTCTTCCCCACCAAAGAGACCCAGTACTTC	CASSRRLFPTKETQYF
TRBV7-9	TRBJ2-2	NA	NA	TGTGCCAGCAGCCCCCGGGCCTACACCGGGGAGCTGTTTTTT	CASSPRAYTGELFF
TRBV5-1	TRBJ2-4	NA	TRBD1	TGCGCCAGCAGCCCCGGGGCGCCAACAGGGGTGATAGCCAAAAACATTCAGTACTTC	CASSPGAPTGVIAKNIQYF
TRBV15	TRBJ2-1	NA	TRBD2	TGTGCCACCAGCAGAGGACTAGCGGAAACCTACAATGAGCAGTTCTTC	CATSRGLAETYNEQFF
TRBV5-1	TRBJ2-3	once	TRBD1	TGCGCCAGCAGCCTCGGGACAGGGGGAGATACGCAGTATTTT	CASSLGTGGDTQYF